This record covers a single T cell receptor beta chain. The antigen is not known. These data belong to a study of cytomegalovirus exposure and HLA in healthy donors. Findings and caveats of the study: Reported findings show TCR beta sequences accurately forecast HLA-A and HLA-B alleles in most subjects. Among TCR beta chains, those listed as cytomegalovirus-associated numbered over 150. When analyzed later, the rates of TCR association showed variation by HLA locus, with DRB1 the most and HLA-C the fewest.

Vbeta (60) and Jbeta (13) primers were used in the PCR. Repertoires were generated with immunoSEQ multiplex PCR, while TCRdb's copy carries only in-frame clones and drops some. This sample has some 130,000 clones, with 80% to 85% found just once. This CDR3 contains 12 residues. Germline V lookup: CDR1 MNHNS, CDR2 SASEGT. Germline trimming cut 8 bases from V and 11 bases from J; bases unmatched to any gene: 10. The sequence was obtained from a human donor in good health. V usage is TRBV6-1 and J usage is TRBJ2-5; 8 nucleotides agree with TRBD2. Sequenced sample: PBMCs. CDR3 sequence reads: CASVGRAWEQYF. The CDR3 DNA sequence: TGTGCCAGCGTCGGGAGGGCGTGGGAGCAGTACTTC.